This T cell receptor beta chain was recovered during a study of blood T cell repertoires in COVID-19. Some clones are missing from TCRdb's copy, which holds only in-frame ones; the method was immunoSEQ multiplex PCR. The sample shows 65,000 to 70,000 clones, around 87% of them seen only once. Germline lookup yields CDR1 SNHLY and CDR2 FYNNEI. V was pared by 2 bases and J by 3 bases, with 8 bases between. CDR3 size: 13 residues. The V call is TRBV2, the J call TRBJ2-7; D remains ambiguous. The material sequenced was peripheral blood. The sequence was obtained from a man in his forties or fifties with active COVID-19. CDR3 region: CASSELSRYEQYF. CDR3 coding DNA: TGTGCCAGCAGTGAACTTTCGCGCTACGAGCAGTACTTC.